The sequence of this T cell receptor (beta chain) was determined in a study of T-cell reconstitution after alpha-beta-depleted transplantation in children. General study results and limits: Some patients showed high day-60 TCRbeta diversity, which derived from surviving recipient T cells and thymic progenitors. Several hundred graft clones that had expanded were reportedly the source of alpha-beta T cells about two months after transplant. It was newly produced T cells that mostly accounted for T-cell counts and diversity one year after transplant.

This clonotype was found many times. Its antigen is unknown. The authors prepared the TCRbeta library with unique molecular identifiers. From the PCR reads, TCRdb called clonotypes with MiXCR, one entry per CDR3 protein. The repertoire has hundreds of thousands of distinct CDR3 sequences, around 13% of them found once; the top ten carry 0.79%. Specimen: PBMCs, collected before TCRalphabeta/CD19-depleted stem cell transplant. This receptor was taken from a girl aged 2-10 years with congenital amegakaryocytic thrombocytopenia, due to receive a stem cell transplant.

CDR3 sequence: CASSALYRGNTEAFF. CDR3 in DNA: TGCGCCAGCAGCGCGTTATATAGGGGGAACACTGAAGCTTTCTTT. The chain is built from TRBV5-1 and TRBJ1-1, with D tentatively TRBD1 (5 bases). From germline, CDR1 is SGHRS and CDR2 YFSETQ. This CDR3 is 15 amino acids long. V gave up 4 bases and J gave up 1 base, with 14 bases separating them.